This section outlines one TCR beta chain sequence together with its context. Germline V gene data show CDR1 as LNHDA and CDR2 as SQIVND (reference sequence). CDR3 length: 14 amino acids. Trimming took 4 bases from V and 0 from J, leaving 6 bases between them. This entry is derived from a study of control samples from healthy donors and cancer patients. Here immunoSEQ multiplex PCR was the method, and the copy in TCRdb shows in-frame clones only, minus some. This sample has 50,000 to 55,000 clones, with roughly 87% found just once. Source material: PBMCs. The sequence derives from a man aged 55 to 69 with head and neck cancer. The chain employs TRBV19 and TRBJ2-2; D not resolved. CDR3 amino acids: CASSNRPNTGELFF. The CDR3 DNA reads as TGTGCCAGTAGTAACCGCCCGAACACCGGGGAGCTGTTTTTT.